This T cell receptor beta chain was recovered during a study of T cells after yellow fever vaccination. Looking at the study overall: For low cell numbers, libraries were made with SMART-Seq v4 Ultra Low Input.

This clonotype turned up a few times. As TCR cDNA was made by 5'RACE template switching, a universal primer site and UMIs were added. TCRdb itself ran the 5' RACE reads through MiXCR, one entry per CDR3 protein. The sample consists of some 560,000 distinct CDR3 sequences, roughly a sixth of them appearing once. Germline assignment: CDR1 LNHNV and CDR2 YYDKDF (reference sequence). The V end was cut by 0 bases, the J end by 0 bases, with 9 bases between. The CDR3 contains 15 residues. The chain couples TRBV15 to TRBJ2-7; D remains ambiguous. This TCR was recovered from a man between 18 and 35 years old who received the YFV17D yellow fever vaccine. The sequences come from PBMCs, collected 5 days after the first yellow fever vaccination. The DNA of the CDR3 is TGTGCCACCAGCAGAGAAAAGGGCAGCTCCTACGAGCAGTACGTC. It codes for CATSREKGSSYEQYV.